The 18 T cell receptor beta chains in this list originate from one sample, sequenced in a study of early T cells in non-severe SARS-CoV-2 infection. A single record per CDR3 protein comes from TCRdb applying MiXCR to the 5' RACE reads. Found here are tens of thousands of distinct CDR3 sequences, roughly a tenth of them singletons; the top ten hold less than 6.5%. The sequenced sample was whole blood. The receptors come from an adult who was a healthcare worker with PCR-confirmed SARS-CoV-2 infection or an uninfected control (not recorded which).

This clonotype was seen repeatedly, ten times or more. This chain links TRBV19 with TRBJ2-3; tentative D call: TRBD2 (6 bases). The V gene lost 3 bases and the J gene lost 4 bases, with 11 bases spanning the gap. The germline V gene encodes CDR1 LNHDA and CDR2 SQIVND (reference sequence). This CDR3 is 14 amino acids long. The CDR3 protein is CASSMGPSADTQYF. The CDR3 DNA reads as TGTGCCAGTAGTATGGGACCTAGCGCAGATACGCAGTATTTT.

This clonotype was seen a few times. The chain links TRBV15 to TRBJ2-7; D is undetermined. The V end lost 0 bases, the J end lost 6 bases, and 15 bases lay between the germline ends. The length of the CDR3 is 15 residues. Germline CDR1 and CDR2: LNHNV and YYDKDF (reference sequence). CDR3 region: CATSRDPSPLVEQYF. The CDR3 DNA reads TGTGCCACCAGCAGAGACCCCAGTCCTTTAGTCGAGCAGTACTTC. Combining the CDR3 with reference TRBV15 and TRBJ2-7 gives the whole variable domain DAMVIQNPRYQVTQFGKPVTLSCSQTLNHNVMYWYQQKSSQAPKLLFHYYDKDFNNEADTPDNFQSRRPNTSFCFLDIRSPGLGDTAMYLCATSRDPSPLVEQYFGPGTRLTVT.

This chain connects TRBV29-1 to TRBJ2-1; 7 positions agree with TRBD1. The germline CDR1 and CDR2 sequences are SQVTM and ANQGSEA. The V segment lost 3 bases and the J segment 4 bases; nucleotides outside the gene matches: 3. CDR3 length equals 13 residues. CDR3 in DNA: TGCAGCGTTGACCGGGACAGATACAATGAGCAGTTCTTC. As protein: CSVDRDRYNEQFF.

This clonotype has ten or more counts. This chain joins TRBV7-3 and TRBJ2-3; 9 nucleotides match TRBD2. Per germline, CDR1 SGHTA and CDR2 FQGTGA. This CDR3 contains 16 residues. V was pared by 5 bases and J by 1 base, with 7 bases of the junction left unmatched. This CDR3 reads CASSPRASGGTDTQYF. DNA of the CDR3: TGTGCCAGCAGCCCCAGGGCTAGCGGGGGCACAGATACGCAGTATTTT.

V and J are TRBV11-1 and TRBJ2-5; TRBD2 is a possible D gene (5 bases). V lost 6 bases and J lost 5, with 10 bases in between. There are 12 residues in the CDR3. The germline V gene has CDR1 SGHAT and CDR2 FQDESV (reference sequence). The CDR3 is CASSPGSETQYF. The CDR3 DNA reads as TGTGCCAGCAGTCCGGGGAGCGAGACCCAGTACTTC.

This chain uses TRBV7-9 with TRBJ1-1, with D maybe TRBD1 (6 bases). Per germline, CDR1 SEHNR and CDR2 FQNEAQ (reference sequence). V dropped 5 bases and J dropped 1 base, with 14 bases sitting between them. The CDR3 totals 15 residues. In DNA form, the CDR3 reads TGTGCCAGCAGCCCGTGGGACACCCCGAACACTGAAGCTTTCTTT. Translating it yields CASSPWDTPNTEAFF.

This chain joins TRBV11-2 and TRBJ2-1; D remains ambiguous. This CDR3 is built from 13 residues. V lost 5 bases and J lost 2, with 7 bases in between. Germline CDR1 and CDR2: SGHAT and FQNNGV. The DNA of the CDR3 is TGTGCCAGCAGCGATAATACCTACAATGAGCAGTTCTTC. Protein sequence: CASSDNTYNEQFF.

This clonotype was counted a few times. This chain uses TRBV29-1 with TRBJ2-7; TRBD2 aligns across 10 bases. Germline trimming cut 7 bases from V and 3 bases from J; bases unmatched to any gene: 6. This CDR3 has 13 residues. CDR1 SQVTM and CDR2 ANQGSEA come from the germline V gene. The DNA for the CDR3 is TGCAGCGGTAGCGGGAGGACAGACTACGAGCAGTACTTC. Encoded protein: CSGSGRTDYEQYF.

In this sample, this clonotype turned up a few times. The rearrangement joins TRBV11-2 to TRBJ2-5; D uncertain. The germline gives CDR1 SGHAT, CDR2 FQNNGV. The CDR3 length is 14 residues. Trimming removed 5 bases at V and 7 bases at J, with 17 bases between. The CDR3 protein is CASSQNTDRGTQYF. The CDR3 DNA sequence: TGTGCCAGCAGCCAAAACACGGACCGAGGGACCCAGTACTTC. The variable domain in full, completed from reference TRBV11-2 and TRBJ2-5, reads EAGVAQSPRYKIIEKRQSVAFWCNPISGHATLYWYQQILGQGPKLLIQFQNNGVVDDSQLPKDRFSAERLKGVDSTLKIQPAKLEDSAVYLCASSQNTDRGTQYFGPGTRLLVL.

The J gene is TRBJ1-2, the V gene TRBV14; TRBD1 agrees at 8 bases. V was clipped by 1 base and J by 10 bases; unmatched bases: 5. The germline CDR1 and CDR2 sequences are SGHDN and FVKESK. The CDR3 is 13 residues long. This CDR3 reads CASSQGTGTIYTF. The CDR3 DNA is TGTGCCAGCAGCCAAGGGACAGGGACTATCTACACCTTC. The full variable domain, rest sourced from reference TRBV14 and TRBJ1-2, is EAGVTQFPSHSVIEKGQTVTLRCDPISGHDNLYWYRRVMGKEIKFLLHFVKESKQDESGMPNNRFLAERTGGTYSTLKVQPAELEDSGVYFCASSQGTGTIYTFGSGTRLTVV.

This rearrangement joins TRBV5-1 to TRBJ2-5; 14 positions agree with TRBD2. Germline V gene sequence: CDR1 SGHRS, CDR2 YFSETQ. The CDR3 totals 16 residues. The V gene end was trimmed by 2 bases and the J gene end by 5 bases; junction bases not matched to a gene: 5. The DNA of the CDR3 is TGCGCCAGCAGCTTCGGACTAGCGGGGGGTGGCGAGACCCAGTACTTC. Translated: CASSFGLAGGGETQYF.

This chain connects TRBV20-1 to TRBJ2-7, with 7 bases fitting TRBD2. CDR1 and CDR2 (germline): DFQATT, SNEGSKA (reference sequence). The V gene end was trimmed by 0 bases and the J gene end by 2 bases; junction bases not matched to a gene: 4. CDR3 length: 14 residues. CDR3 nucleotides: TGCAGTGCTAGAGATTCCGGGACTACCTACGAGCAGTACTTC. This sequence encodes CSARDSGTTYEQYF.

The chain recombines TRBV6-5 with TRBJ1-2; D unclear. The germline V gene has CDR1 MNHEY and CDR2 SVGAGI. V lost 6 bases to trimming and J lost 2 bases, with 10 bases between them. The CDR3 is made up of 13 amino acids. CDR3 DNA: TGTGCCAGCAGCAGGACGGAGAACTATGGCTACACCTTC. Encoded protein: CASSRTENYGYTF.

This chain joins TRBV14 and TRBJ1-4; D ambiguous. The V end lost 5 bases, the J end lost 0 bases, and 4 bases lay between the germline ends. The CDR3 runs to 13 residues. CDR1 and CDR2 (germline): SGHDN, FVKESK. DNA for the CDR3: TGTGCCAGCAGCAAGTCAACTAATGAAAAACTGTTTTTT. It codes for CASSKSTNEKLFF.

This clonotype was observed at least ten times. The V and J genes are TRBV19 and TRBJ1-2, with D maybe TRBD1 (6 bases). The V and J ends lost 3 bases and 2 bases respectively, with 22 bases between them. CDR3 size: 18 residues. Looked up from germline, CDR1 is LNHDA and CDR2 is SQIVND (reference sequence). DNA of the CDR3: TGTGCCAGTAGTATTTCCGGGGACAAGGGGATTATAAACTATGGCTACACCTTC. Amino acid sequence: CASSISGDKGIINYGYTF.

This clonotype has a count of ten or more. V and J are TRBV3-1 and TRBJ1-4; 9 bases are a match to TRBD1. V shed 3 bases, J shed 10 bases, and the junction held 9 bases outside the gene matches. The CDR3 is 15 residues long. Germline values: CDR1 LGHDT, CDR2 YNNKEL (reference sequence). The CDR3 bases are TGTGCCAGCAGCCACTTCCGGGACAGGGTTTTAAAACTGTTTTTT. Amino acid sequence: CASSHFRDRVLKLFF.

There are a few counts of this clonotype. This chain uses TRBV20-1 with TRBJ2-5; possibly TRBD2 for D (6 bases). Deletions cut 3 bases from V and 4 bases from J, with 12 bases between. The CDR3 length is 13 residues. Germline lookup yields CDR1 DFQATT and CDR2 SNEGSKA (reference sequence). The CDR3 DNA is TGCAGTGCTAGCGTCGGGAGTAGAGAGACCCAGTACTTC. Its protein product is CSASVGSRETQYF.

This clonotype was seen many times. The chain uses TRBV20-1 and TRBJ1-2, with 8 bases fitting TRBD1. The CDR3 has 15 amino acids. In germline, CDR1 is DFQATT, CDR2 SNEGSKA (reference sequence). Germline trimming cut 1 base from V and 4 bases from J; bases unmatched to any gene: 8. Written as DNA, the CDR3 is TGCAGTGCTAGAGTAGCGGGACAGGACCTCTATGGCTACACCTTC. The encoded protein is CSARVAGQDLYGYTF.